This TCR beta chain was identified in a study of T-cell reconstitution after alpha-beta-depleted transplantation in children. The CDR3 runs 16 residues. Losses at the gene ends were 5 bases for V and 1 base for J; bases not matched to a gene: 8. Per the germline V gene, CDR1 is SGHTA and CDR2 is FQGNSA. This clonotype was detected ten times or more. As it was prepared, the TCRbeta library received unique molecular identifiers. Using its own MiXCR run on the PCR reads, TCRdb lists one record per CDR3 protein. The sample contains 200,000 to 300,000 distinct CDR3 sequences, about 12% of which appear only once.

The V and J genes are TRBV7-2 and TRBJ2-3, with 8 bases aligning to TRBD1. This receptor was identified in a human donor who donated a stem cell graft to a child with acute lymphoblastic leukemia. Specimen: PBMCs from the stem cell graft donor, collected from the stem cell graft. The CDR3 DNA is TGTGCCAGCAGCCCGGGACCGGGACAGGGCACAGATACGCAGTATTTT. Its protein is CASSPGPGQGTDTQYF. Based on the CDR3 plus reference TRBV7-2 and TRBJ2-3, the full variable domain is GAGVSQSPSNKVTEKGKDVELRCDPISGHTALYWYRQSLGQGLEFLIYFQGNSAPDKSGLPSDRFSAERTGGSVSTLTIQRTQQEDSAVYLCASSPGPGQGTDTQYFGPGTRLTVL.